These 16 T cell receptor beta chains originate from one sample sequenced in a study of vaccination effects on CD4 cells after COVID-19. Pools of viral peptides were used by the ViraFEST assay to expand antigen-specific CD4+ T cells ahead of sequencing. Subsequent to roughly 9 days of culture, CD4+ T cells were isolated. This individual tested PCR-positive for SARS-CoV-2 infection between March and December 2020. The antigens these receptors bind are not known. The data were produced by immunoSEQ multiplex PCR, yet TCRdb's version contains in-frame clones alone and is incomplete. The profile shows 30,000 to 35,000 clones, approximately 72% of them singletons. Sequenced material: CD4+ T cells from PBMCs cultured with a peptide pool, taken before COVID-19 vaccination. Source of these receptors: a human donor who had a prior SARS-CoV-2 infection.

The V call is TRBV21-1, the J call TRBJ2-3; the table's D call of TRBD2 was not tested on the DNA. TRBV21-1 is annotated as a pseudogene. CDR3 length: 21 residues. For the CDR3, the DNA is TGTGCCAGCAGCAAAGCCCCGGTTGATAGCGGGAGGGCCGGGTTAACAGATACGCAGTATTTT. Amino acids: CASSKAPVDSGRAGLTDTQYF.

In this sample, this clone turned up a few times. The chain couples TRBV5-1 to TRBJ1-6; D may be TRBD1 (5 bases). V dropped 4 bases and J dropped 0 bases, with 11 bases sitting between them. In germline, CDR1 is SGHRS, CDR2 YFSETQ. This CDR3 contains 16 residues. The CDR3 spells CASSLQGSSYNSPLHF. CDR3 DNA sequence: TGCGCCAGCAGCCTGCAGGGAAGCTCCTATAATTCACCCCTCCACTTT.

In its sample, this clone was seen once. The chain employs TRBV5-4 and TRBJ2-7; 7 bases match TRBD1. Germline V gene data show CDR1 as SGHNT and CDR2 as YYREEE (reference sequence). CDR3 length: 17 amino acids. Trimming removed 4 bases from V and 1 base from J; junction bases left unmatched: 14. DNA for the CDR3: TGTGCCAGCAGCGCCCCCACCGGGACAGAGTTTTCCTACGAGCAGTACTTC. It encodes CASSAPTGTEFSYEQYF.

The chain uses TRBV5-1 and TRBJ1-5, with D uncertain. This CDR3 is built from 15 residues. The germline CDR1 and CDR2 sequences are SGHRS and YFSETQ. With 0 bases removed from V and 0 bases from J, the gap between germline ends came to 7 bases. Here the CDR3 reads CASSLGDHSNQPQHF. The DNA for the CDR3 is TGCGCCAGCAGCTTGGGGGATCATAGCAATCAGCCCCAGCATTTT.

J is TRBJ2-1 and V is TRBV18, with D hard to call. The germline gives CDR1 KGHSH, CDR2 LQKENI. Trimming stripped 2 bases from V and 3 bases from J, with 5 bases between. The CDR3 loop spans 13 amino acids. In DNA, the CDR3 is TGTGCCAGCTCACCAGCAGTCTACAATGAGCAGTTCTTC. Its translation is CASSPAVYNEQFF.

V and J are TRBV18 and TRBJ1-4; 8 nucleotides match TRBD1. Trimming removed 2 bases from V and 3 bases from J; junction bases left unmatched: 14. The germline V gene encodes CDR1 KGHSH and CDR2 LQKENI. The CDR3 is made up of 19 amino acids. This CDR3 is CASSPNTGGFLAANEKLFF. The CDR3 DNA is TGTGCCAGCTCACCAAATACAGGGGGATTCCTTGCGGCTAATGAAAAACTGTTTTTT. The whole variable domain, filled in from reference TRBV18 and TRBJ1-4, reads NAGVMQNPRHLVRRRGQEARLRCSPMKGHSHVYWYRQLPEEGLKFMVYLQKENIIDESGMPKERFSAEFPKEGPSILRIQQVVRGDSAAYFCASSPNTGGFLAANEKLFFGSGTQLSVL.

The chain is built from TRBV6-1 and TRBJ2-2; D uncertain. With 2 bases removed from V and 2 bases from J, the gap between germline ends came to 15 bases. CDR1 is MNHNS, CDR2 SASEGT, per germline. CDR3 length: 17 amino acids. The CDR3 region has the DNA TGTGCCAGCAGTGAACTTAGTTTGGGCGCAAACACCGGGGAGCTGTTTTTT. This sequence encodes CASSELSLGANTGELFF.

V gene TRBV7-3 combines with J gene TRBJ2-1; 9 bases fit TRBD2. Germline values: CDR1 SGHTA, CDR2 FQGTGA. Losses at the gene ends were 5 bases for V and 2 bases for J; bases not matched to a gene: 4. CDR3 length: 15 residues. DNA of the CDR3: TGTGCCAGCAGCGTGACTAGCGGCACCTACAATGAGCAGTTCTTC. Its translation: CASSVTSGTYNEQFF.

The J gene is TRBJ2-1, the V gene TRBV7-3; a possible D gene is TRBD2 (5 bases). CDR3 length: 15 residues. V was trimmed by 5 bases and J by 7 bases, leaving 18 bases between them. Looked up from germline, CDR1 is SGHTA and CDR2 is FQGTGA. The CDR3 DNA follows: TGTGCCAGCAGCCCGGGATTTCTGGCCTCGAATGAGCAGTTCTTC. The encoded protein is CASSPGFLASNEQFF.

The V gene is TRBV10-3, the J gene TRBJ2-1; D is perhaps TRBD2 (5 bases). In germline, CDR1 is ENHRY, CDR2 SYGVKD. The germline V and J ends were trimmed by 0 bases and 12 bases, with 9 bases remaining between them. The CDR3 is 12 amino acids. CDR3 sequence (DNA): TGTGCCATCAGTGAGTCGCAAACTAGGCAGTTCTTC. Translating gives CAISESQTRQFF.

This chain connects TRBV6-5 to TRBJ1-6; D is possibly TRBD1 (5 bases). The V and J ends lost 7 bases and 7 bases respectively, with 14 bases between them. Per the germline V gene, CDR1 is MNHEY and CDR2 is SVGAGI. The CDR3 contains 14 residues. CDR3 in DNA: TGTGCCAGCACCTCACGGGGGGGGAATTCACCCCTCCACTTT. It translates to CASTSRGGNSPLHF.

This clone has a single count. The chain is built from TRBV7-2 and TRBJ2-5; 10 bases fit TRBD2. Trimming removed 5 bases from V and 7 bases from J; junction bases left unmatched: 16. This CDR3 spans 17 amino acids. Looked up from germline, CDR1 is SGHTA and CDR2 is FQGNSA. CDR3 protein: CASSPSRVAGGAGTQYF. CDR3 DNA sequence: TGTGCCAGCAGCCCGTCTCGGGTAGCGGGGGGAGCAGGGACCCAGTACTTC.

The chain couples TRBV2 to TRBJ2-1; 9 nucleotides line up with TRBD2. There are 16 residues in the CDR3. Looked up from germline, CDR1 is SNHLY and CDR2 is FYNNEI. V shed 7 bases, J shed 0 bases, and the junction held 7 bases outside the gene matches. The CDR3 protein is CASKEREAPSYNEQFF. CDR3 bases: TGTGCCAGCAAAGAGCGGGAGGCCCCCTCCTACAATGAGCAGTTCTTC. Filled out from reference TRBV2 and TRBJ2-1, the complete variable domain reads EPEVTQTPSHQVTQMGQEVILRCVPISNHLYFYWYRQILGQKVEFLVSFYNNEISEKSEIFDDQFSVERPDGSNFTLKIRSTKLEDSAMYFCASKEREAPSYNEQFFGPGTRLTVL.

This chain uses TRBV12-3 or TRBV12-4 with TRBJ2-3, with 7 positions matching TRBD2. The CDR3 sequence is 13 residues long. The V and J ends lost 5 bases and 7 bases, in that order; junction bases with no gene match: 6. The DNA for the CDR3 is TGTGCCAGCAGTGCCTCGAGCGGGAATACGCAGTATTTT. Residues: CASSASSGNTQYF.

This clone showed up just a few times. This rearrangement joins TRBV27 to TRBJ2-5, with D perhaps TRBD2 (5 bases). Germline V lookup: CDR1 MNHEY, CDR2 SMNVEV (reference sequence). Trimming cost V 7 bases and J 1 base, with 10 bases left between them. The CDR3 totals 13 residues. The CDR3 sequence is CASKSSGQETQYF. CDR3 sequence (DNA): TGTGCCAGCAAGTCAAGCGGCCAAGAGACCCAGTACTTC.

The rearrangement uses TRBV4-2 and TRBJ1-4, with D perhaps matching TRBD1 (5 bases). The CDR3 has 16 amino acids. V shed 4 bases and J shed 7 bases, with 19 bases lying between them. CDR1 and CDR2 from the germline V gene are LGHNA and YNFKEQ. The DNA of the CDR3 is TGTGCCAGCAGCCCCGGCAGGTCCGGGCAGGGTGAAAAACTGTTTTTT. The encoded protein is CASSPGRSGQGEKLFF.